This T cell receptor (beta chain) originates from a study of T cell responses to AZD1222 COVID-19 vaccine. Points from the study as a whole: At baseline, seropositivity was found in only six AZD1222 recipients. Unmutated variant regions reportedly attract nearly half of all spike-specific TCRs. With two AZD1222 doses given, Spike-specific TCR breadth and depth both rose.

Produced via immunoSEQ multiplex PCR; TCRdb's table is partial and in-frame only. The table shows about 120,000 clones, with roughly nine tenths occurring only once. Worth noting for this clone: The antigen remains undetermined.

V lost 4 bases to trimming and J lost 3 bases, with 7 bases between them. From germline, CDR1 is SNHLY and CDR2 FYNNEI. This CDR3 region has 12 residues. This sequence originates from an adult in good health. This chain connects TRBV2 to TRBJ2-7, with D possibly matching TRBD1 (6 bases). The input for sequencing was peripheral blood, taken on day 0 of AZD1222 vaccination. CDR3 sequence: CASSAQGYEQYF. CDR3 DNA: TGTGCCAGCAGTGCACAGGGCTACGAGCAGTACTTC. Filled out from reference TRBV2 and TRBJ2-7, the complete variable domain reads EPEVTQTPSHQVTQMGQEVILRCVPISNHLYFYWYRQILGQKVEFLVSFYNNEISEKSEIFDDQFSVERPDGSNFTLKIRSTKLEDSAMYFCASSAQGYEQYFGPGTRLTVT.